The TCR beta chain under discussion was sequenced for a study of human T cells and chemical hapten exposure. With regard to this clonotype: What it recognizes is unknown.

Time point meaning: pre-sensitization, week 0. Treatment in this sample: therapeutic diphenylcyclopropenone sensitization with weekly scalp DPC. Blood was collected ahead of every patch test applied. Germline V gene lookup returns CDR1 SQVTM and CDR2 ANQGSEA. Trimming cost V 4 bases and J 5 bases, with 11 bases left between them. This CDR3 contains 12 residues. From the RACE reads, TCRdb called clonotypes with MiXCR, one entry per CDR3 protein. The sample lists tens of thousands of distinct CDR3 sequences; 14% were seen once. Whole-study results and caveats: Donors, who had alopecia, may show an immune response that differs from healthy people's.

The clonotype comes from a woman aged 45-65 years with alopecia areata. Some clones in this sample may be carry-over from other donors' samples. The rearrangement links TRBV29-1 to TRBJ2-5; D might be TRBD1 (5 bases). Sequences were derived from whole blood, sampled in connection with sensitization to the hapten diphenylcyclopropenone (DPC). The CDR3 DNA is TGCAGCGTTGGGGCAGGGTTGGAGACCCAGTACTTC. Residues: CSVGAGLETQYF. Using reference TRBV29-1 and TRBJ2-5 for the parts outside the CDR3, the full variable domain is SAVISQKPSRDICQRGTSLTIQCQVDSQVTMMFWYRQQPGQSLTLIATANQGSEATYESGFVIDKFPISRPNLTFSTLTVSNMSPEDSSIYLCSVGAGLETQYFGPGTRLLVL.